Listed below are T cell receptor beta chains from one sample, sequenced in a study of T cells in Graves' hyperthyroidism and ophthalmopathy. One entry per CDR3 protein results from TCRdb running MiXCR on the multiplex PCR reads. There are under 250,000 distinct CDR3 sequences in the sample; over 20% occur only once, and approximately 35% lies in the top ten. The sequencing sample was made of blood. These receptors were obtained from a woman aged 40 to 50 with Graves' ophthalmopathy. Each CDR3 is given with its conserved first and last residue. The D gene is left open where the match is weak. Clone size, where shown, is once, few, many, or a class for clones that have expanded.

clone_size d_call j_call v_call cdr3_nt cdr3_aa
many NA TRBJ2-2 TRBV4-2 TGTGCCAGCAGCCAAGATTGGTCCCTCCCAGGGGGGGAGCTGTTTTTT CASSQDWSLPGGELFF
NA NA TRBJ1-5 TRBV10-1 TGCGCCAGCAGTGATGGGGATCAGCCCCAGCATTTT CASSDGDQPQHF
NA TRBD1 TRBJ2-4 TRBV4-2 TGTGCCAGCAGCACTTCAACAGGGGAAAACATTCAGTACTTC CASSTSTGENIQYF
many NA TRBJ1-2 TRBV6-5 TGTGCCAGCCGTCGGACAGACTATGGCTACACCTTC CASRRTDYGYTF
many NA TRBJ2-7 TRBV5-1 TGCGCCAGCAGCTCTGTGTGGGAGCAGTACTTC CASSSVWEQYF
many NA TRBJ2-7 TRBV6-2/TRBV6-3 TGTGCCAGCAGAGAACAGGGAAGCGGATACGAGCAGTACTTC CASREQGSGYEQYF
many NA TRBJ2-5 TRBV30 TGTGCCTGGAGTAGGAAGTTTGGGGAGACCCAGTACTTC CAWSRKFGETQYF
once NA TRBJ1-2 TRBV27 TGTGCCAGCGCTCATCGTGGGGGCGCGAGTGGCTACACCTTC CASAHRGGASGYTF
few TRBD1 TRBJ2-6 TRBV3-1 TGTGCCAGCAGCCAAGTAGTAGGGACAGGGGGGACTGGGGCCAACGTCCTGACTTTC CASSQVVGTGGTGANVLTF
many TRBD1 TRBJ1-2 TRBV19 TGTGCCAGCGGGACAGACAAGCACTATGGCTACACCTTC CASGTDKHYGYTF
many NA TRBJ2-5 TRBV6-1 TGTGCCAGCAGTGAAAACAGGGTCCAAGAGACCCAGTACTTC CASSENRVQETQYF
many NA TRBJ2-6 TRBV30 TGTGCCTGGAGTGTAGGGGCCGGGGCCAACGTCCTGACTTTC CAWSVGAGANVLTF
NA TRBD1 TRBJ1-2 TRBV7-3 TGTGCCAGCAGGGGACAGGATAACTATGGCTACACCTTC CASRGQDNYGYTF
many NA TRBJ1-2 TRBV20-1 TGCAGTGCTCCCCTCAGGGAGGGTATCTATGGCTACACCTTC CSAPLREGIYGYTF
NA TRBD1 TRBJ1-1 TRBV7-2 TGTGCCAGCAGCTCGGGACAGGGGGCGAGGGAAGCTTTCTTT CASSSGQGAREAFF
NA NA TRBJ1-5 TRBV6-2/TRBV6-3 TGTGCCAGCAGTTACTCGACTAGGGGAACCAATCAGCCCCAGCATTTT CASSYSTRGTNQPQHF
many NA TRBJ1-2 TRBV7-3 TGTGCCAGCAGCTCAAACCCGGGGGTCGGTGGCTACACCTTC CASSSNPGVGGYTF
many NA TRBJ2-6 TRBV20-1 TGCAGTGTTCCCTCTGGGGCCAACGTCCTGACTTTC CSVPSGANVLTF
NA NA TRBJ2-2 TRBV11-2 TGTGCCAGCAGCTTAGGAGGACGGACCACCGGGGAGCTGTTTTTT CASSLGGRTTGELFF
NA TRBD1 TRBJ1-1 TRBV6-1 TGTGCCAGCAGGGATAACGGACAGGGGAACACTGAAGCTTTCTTT CASRDNGQGNTEAFF
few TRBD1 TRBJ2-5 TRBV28 TGTGCCAGCAGACCCTCCCCGGGACAGGGGGTACAAGAGACCCAGTACTTC CASRPSPGQGVQETQYF
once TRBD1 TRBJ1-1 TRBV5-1 TGCGCCAGCAGCTTGGACAGGGGGCGGTCTGAAGCTTTCTTT CASSLDRGRSEAFF
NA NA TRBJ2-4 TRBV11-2 TGTGCCAGCAGTTTCGGTTCTGTCCCCCTAGCCAAAAACATTCAGTACTTC CASSFGSVPLAKNIQYF
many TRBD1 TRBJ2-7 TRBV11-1 TGTGCCAGCAGCCAGGGGGTTGGCGAGCAGTACTTC CASSQGVGEQYF
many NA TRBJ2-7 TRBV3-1 TGTGCCAGCAGCCAAGCTAGGGACTCCTACGAGCAGTACTTC CASSQARDSYEQYF
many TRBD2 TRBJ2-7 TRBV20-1 TGCAGTGCCAGACTAGCGGGAGGCGCCTACGAGCAGTACTTC CSARLAGGAYEQYF
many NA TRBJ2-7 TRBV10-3 TGTGCCATCAGTGAGTCGGTCGCTATAACCTACGAGCAGTACTTC CAISESVAITYEQYF
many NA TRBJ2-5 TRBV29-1 TGCAGCGTTGCTATAGAGGGGGGGTTGCCGCGCACGACCCAGTACTTC CSVAIEGGLPRTTQYF
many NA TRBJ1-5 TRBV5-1 TGCGCCAGCAGCTTGACGATGCCCAAGAATCAGCCCCAGCATTTT CASSLTMPKNQPQHF
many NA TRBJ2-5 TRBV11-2 TGTGCCAGCAGCTTAGAGGGCTTCGAGACCCAGTACTTC CASSLEGFETQYF
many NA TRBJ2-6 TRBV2 TGTGCCAGCAGACGTAGCTCTGGGGCCAACGTCCTGACTTTC CASRRSSGANVLTF
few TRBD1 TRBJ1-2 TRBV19 TGTGCCAGTAGTCCTCCAGACAGGGGGTATGGCTACACCTTC CASSPPDRGYGYTF
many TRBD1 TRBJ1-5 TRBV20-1 TGCAGTGCCGGGACAGGGGCGATGGGACAGCCCCAGCATTTT CSAGTGAMGQPQHF
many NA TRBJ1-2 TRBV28 TGTGCCAGCAGTTTAAACCCATCCCGCTATGGCTACACCTTC CASSLNPSRYGYTF
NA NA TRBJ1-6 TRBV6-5 TGTGCCAGCAGTTACTACGGACAGACGAATAGACCTAATTCACCCCTCCACTTT CASSYYGQTNRPNSPLHF
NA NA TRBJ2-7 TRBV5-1 TGCGCCAGCAGCTTGGTACGGACCCACGAGCAGTACTTC CASSLVRTHEQYF
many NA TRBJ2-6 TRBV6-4 TGTGCCAGCAGTGACGCGGCCACAATATCTGGGGCCAACGTCCTGACTTTC CASSDAATISGANVLTF
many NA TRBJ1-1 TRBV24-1 TGTGCCACCAGTCTGGCCGGGAACACTGAAGCTTTCTTT CATSLAGNTEAFF
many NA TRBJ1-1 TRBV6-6 TGTGCCAGCGCCCTAAGGGTGAACACTGAAGCTTTCTTT CASALRVNTEAFF
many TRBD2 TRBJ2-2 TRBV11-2 TGTGCCAGCAGCTTAGATCGGCGTAGCGGGATGAACACCGGGGAGCTGTTTTTT CASSLDRRSGMNTGELFF
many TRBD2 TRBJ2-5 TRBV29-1 TGCAGCGTTGATTATCGGCGGGAGGGCCAGGAGACCCAGTACTTC CSVDYRREGQETQYF
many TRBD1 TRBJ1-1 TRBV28 TGTGCCAGTCAGGGGGTGAACACTGAAGCTTTCTTT CASQGVNTEAFF
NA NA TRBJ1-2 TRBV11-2 TGTGCCAGCAGCTTAGATTCAGGGAGGACGTTTAGCTATGGCTACACCTTC CASSLDSGRTFSYGYTF
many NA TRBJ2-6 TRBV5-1 TGCGCCAGCAGCTTGGTCGGCCGAACAGGGACAGGGGCCAACGTCCTGACTTTC CASSLVGRTGTGANVLTF
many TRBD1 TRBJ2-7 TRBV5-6 TGTGCCAGCAGCGGGGACAGGGTGGCGGTGTCTTCCGACGAGCAGTACTTC CASSGDRVAVSSDEQYF
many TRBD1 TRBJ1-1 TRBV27 TGTGCCAGCAGTTTGACAGGGGGCCGCACTGAAGCTTTCTTT CASSLTGGRTEAFF